Below, 22 T cell receptor beta chains from the same sample are listed, as sequenced in a study of post-analysis software for immune sequencing data. Study observations and caveats: Five TRBV segments, including TRBV5-6, TRBV5-1 and TRBV20-1, were more frequent in patients than controls.

Their antigens are not known. Built from TCR beta cDNA, the libraries had unique molecular identifiers in them. TCRdb analysed the PCR reads with MiXCR anew, one entry per CDR3 protein. This sample has roughly 870,000 distinct CDR3 sequences, with approximately 53% found just once. Sequencing used blood. Receptor source: a girl aged 10 to 17 with multiple sclerosis.

On this clonotype: One end of the junction varies from germline; a read error may be responsible. This sequence joins TRBV11-2 and TRBJ2-1; perhaps TRBD2 as D (5 bases). The germline V gene has CDR1 SGHAT and CDR2 FQNNGV. This CDR3 has 13 residues. DNA of the CDR3: TGTACCAGCAGCTCGGGAAGAGGGCGTGAGCAGTTCTTC. This translates into CTSSSGRGREQFF. The whole variable domain, filled in from reference TRBV11-2 and TRBJ2-1, reads EAGVAQSPRYKIIEKRQSVAFWCNPISGHATLYWYQQILGQGPKLLIQFQNNGVVDDSQLPKDRFSAERLKGVDSTLKIQPAKLEDSAVYLCTSSSGRGREQFFGPGTRLTVL.

The V and J genes are TRBV18 and TRBJ1-1; weak D call: TRBD1 (5 bases). The CDR3 contains 13 residues. V lost 5 bases, J lost 1 base, and 8 bases lay in between. Germline V lookup: CDR1 KGHSH, CDR2 LQKENI. CDR3 nucleotides: TGTGCCAGCTCAGAGGACAAGAACACTGAAGCTTTCTTT. Encoded protein: CASSEDKNTEAFF.

The genes are TRBV10-3 and TRBJ2-5; D not resolved. Germline CDR1 ENHRY, CDR2 SYGVKD. The CDR3 has 11 amino acids. V dropped 0 bases and J dropped 11 bases, with 7 bases sitting between them. The CDR3 region has the DNA TGTGCCATCAGTGAGTCTAAAGCACAGTACTTC. Translating it yields CAISESKAQYF.

The rearrangement joins TRBV9 to TRBJ1-2; 11 nucleotides line up with TRBD1. From germline, CDR1 is SGDLS and CDR2 YYNGEE. This CDR3 has 18 amino acids. V lost 2 bases to trimming and J lost 1 base; unmatched junction nucleotides: 10. This CDR3 reads CASSVDRDRGTVNYGYTF. CDR3 in DNA: TGTGCCAGCAGCGTTGACCGGGACAGGGGGACTGTTAACTATGGCTACACCTTC.

V gene TRBV29-1 combines with J gene TRBJ2-5, with 7 bases fitting TRBD1. The CDR3 is made up of 13 amino acids. Germline V CDR1 and CDR2: SQVTM, ANQGSEA. V lost 4 bases, J lost 5 bases, and 7 bases stayed unmatched. The CDR3 loop reads CSVGTGVVETQYF. The DNA of the CDR3 is TGCAGCGTTGGAACAGGGGTAGTTGAGACCCAGTACTTC.

V usage is TRBV20-1 and J usage is TRBJ1-1; no firm D call. This CDR3 spans 13 amino acids. Germline V CDR1 and CDR2: DFQATT, SNEGSKA (reference sequence). In DNA, the CDR3 is TGCAGCGTCCTCGGGGAAACGAACACTGAAGCTTTCTTT. Translating it yields CSVLGETNTEAFF.

This chain connects TRBV12-3 or TRBV12-4 to TRBJ1-2; D possibly corresponds to TRBD1 (6 bases). This CDR3 is built from 12 residues. V lost 7 bases and J lost 7, with 13 bases in between. The chain's CDR3 is CASTQGRGGYTF. The DNA for the CDR3 is TGTGCCAGCACTCAGGGGAGGGGTGGCTACACCTTC.

This chain links TRBV7-6 with TRBJ2-7, with D uncertain. V lost 2 bases and J 3 bases, leaving 14 bases between the germline ends. CDR1 and CDR2 (germline): SGHVS, FNYEAQ. The CDR3 is 15 residues long. The CDR3 nucleotides read TGTGCCAGCAGCTTATCACCGACTCCACTCTACGAGCAGTACTTC. Its protein product is CASSLSPTPLYEQYF.

The chain carries TRBV20-1 and TRBJ1-1; D unclear. Germline CDR1 DFQATT, CDR2 SNEGSKA (reference sequence). Trimming took off 3 bases at V and 6 bases at J, with 8 bases between the two ends. The CDR3 totals 11 residues. The DNA for the CDR3 is TGCAGTGCTAGTCGAACGCCTGAAGCTTTCTTT. Its translation: CSASRTPEAFF.

As for this clonotype: Germline is not matched at one junction end, which may reflect a read error. The chain joins TRBV7-3 to TRBJ2-1; 9 bases are a match to TRBD2. Germline CDR1 and CDR2: SGHTA and FQGTGA. CDR3 length equals 14 residues. The DNA for the CDR3 is TGTGCCAGCAGCCGGACTAGCGTCAACAATGGGCAGTTCTTC. Its translation is CASSRTSVNNGQFF.

The chain links TRBV14 to TRBJ1-1; D unclear. Trimming left V 2 bases short and J 1 base short, with 8 bases between. The germline CDR1 and CDR2 sequences are SGHDN and FVKESK. The CDR3 consists of 14 residues. CDR3 amino acids: CASSQHWGNTEAFF. For the CDR3, the DNA is TGTGCCAGCAGCCAACACTGGGGGAACACTGAAGCTTTCTTT.

V and J are TRBV3-1 and TRBJ2-1, with TRBD2 matching over 14 bases. Trimming removed 5 bases from V and 7 bases from J; junction bases left unmatched: 7. Looked up from germline, CDR1 is LGHDT and CDR2 is YNNKEL (reference sequence). The CDR3 loop spans 16 amino acids. As DNA, the CDR3 is TGTGCCAGCAGCTCCACCGGGACTAGCGGGAGAAATGAGCAGTTCTTC. It translates to CASSSTGTSGRNEQFF.

The rearrangement links TRBV6-5 to TRBJ2-7, with 8 bases identical to TRBD1. The CDR3 has 15 amino acids. Germline CDR1 and CDR2: MNHEY and SVGAGI. V gave up 5 bases and J gave up 5 bases; unmatched junction bases: 11. The DNA for the CDR3 is TGTGCCAGCAGTCGAGGACAGGGTGGTTGGAACGAGCAGTACTTC. Protein: CASSRGQGGWNEQYF.

This clonotype was observed a handful of times. The chain carries TRBV14 and TRBJ2-3; no reliable D call. The CDR3 length is 15 residues. CDR1 and CDR2 (germline): SGHDN, FVKESK. V lost 4 bases and J lost 2, with 13 bases in between. CDR3 loop: CASSPLLPYTDTQYF. CDR3 in DNA: TGTGCCAGCAGCCCCTTGCTACCGTACACAGATACGCAGTATTTT.

This clonotype showed up just a few times. The CDR3 sequence: CSVADLRYGYTF. The CDR3 DNA reads as TGCAGCGTAGCCGACCTGAGGTATGGCTACACCTTC. This chain uses TRBV29-1 with TRBJ1-2, with D unclear. The V gene lost 6 bases and the J gene lost 5 bases, with 13 bases spanning the gap. This CDR3 spans 12 amino acids. Germline CDR1 SQVTM, CDR2 ANQGSEA.

The V gene is TRBV5-1, the J gene TRBJ1-1, with TRBD1 as a possible D gene (5 bases). CDR1 is SGHRS, CDR2 YFSETQ, per germline. The CDR3 has 13 residues. The V gene lost 5 bases and the J gene lost 7 bases, with 15 bases spanning the gap. CDR3 amino acids: CASSPGLLDEAFF. The CDR3 DNA sequence: TGCGCCAGCAGTCCGGGACTGCTTGATGAAGCTTTCTTT.

The chain couples TRBV4-1 to TRBJ2-7; perhaps TRBD2 as D (6 bases). V was clipped by 1 base and J by 4 bases, with 8 bases between them. The CDR3 covers 13 residues. Germline lookup yields CDR1 MGHRA and CDR2 YSYEKL. The chain's CDR3 is CASSQGEDYEQYF. CDR3 in DNA: TGCGCCAGCAGCCAAGGGGAGGATTACGAGCAGTACTTC.

The chain is built from TRBV30 and TRBJ2-1, with 10 bases fitting TRBD2. Germline-derived CDR1 and CDR2 are GTSNPN and SVGIG (reference sequence). The ends lost 0 bases at V and 6 bases at J; junction bases unmatched: 8. The CDR3 is 16 amino acids. The CDR3 sequence: CAWSVRESGRGNEQFF. CDR3 DNA: TGTGCCTGGAGTGTACGGGAGAGCGGGAGGGGCAATGAGCAGTTCTTC.

This chain uses TRBV20-1 with TRBJ2-1; D is ambiguous. CDR1 DFQATT and CDR2 SNEGSKA come from the germline V gene (reference sequence). This CDR3 comprises 11 residues. The germline V and J ends were trimmed by 6 bases and 6 bases, with 9 bases remaining between them. The CDR3 spells CSARQFNEQFF. The CDR3 DNA reads as TGCAGTGCAAGGCAATTCAATGAGCAGTTCTTC.

The chain employs TRBV20-1 and TRBJ2-5; 8 bases are shared with TRBD2. This CDR3 comprises 14 residues. J lost 3 bases, V lost 6 bases, and 9 bases had no gene match. Germline V CDR1 and CDR2: DFQATT, SNEGSKA (reference sequence). The CDR3 is CSATHRAGEETQYF. Here the CDR3 DNA reads TGCAGTGCAACTCACCGAGCGGGGGAAGAGACCCAGTACTTC.

This clonotype was detected a few times. J is TRBJ2-7 and V is TRBV15, with D perhaps matching TRBD1 (6 bases). Between the trimmed V and J ends, which lost 5 bases and 1 base, there was a span of 12 bases. In germline, CDR1 is LNHNV, CDR2 YYDKDF (reference sequence). This CDR3 spans 14 amino acids. The CDR3 loop reads CATSRDRRSYEQYF. DNA of the CDR3: TGTGCCACCAGCCGTGACAGGCGTTCCTACGAGCAGTACTTC.

This clonotype has just one count. The chain combines TRBV27 with TRBJ2-1; 8 nucleotides align to TRBD2. The CDR3 length is 18 residues. The germline V gene has CDR1 MNHEY and CDR2 SMNVEV (reference sequence). Unmatched junction bases numbered 9, after V lost 2 bases and J lost 0 bases. The CDR3: CASSLLGGGLSSYNEQFF. Here the CDR3 DNA reads TGTGCCAGCAGTTTACTGGGCGGGGGGCTCAGCTCCTACAATGAGCAGTTCTTC.